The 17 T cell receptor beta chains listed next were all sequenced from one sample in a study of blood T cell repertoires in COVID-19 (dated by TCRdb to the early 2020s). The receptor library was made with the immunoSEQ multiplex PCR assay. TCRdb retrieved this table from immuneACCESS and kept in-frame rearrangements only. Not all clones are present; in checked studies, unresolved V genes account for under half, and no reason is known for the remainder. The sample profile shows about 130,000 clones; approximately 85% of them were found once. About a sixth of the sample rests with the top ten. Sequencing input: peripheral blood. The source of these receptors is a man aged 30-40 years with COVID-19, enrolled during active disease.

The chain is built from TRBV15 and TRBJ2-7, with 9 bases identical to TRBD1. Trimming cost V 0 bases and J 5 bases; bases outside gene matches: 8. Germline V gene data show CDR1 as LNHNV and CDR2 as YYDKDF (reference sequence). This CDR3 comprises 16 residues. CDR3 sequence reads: CATSRETGTGFDEQYF. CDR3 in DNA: TGTGCCACCAGCAGAGAAACCGGGACAGGGTTCGACGAGCAGTACTTC.

CDR3 DNA: TGTGCCACAGGGGCTCGCACAGATACGCAGTATTTT. Encoded protein: CATGARTDTQYF. The chain joins TRBV12-3 or TRBV12-4 to TRBJ2-3; perhaps TRBD1 as D (6 bases). V was trimmed by 10 bases and J by 1 base, leaving 9 bases between them. CDR3 length equals 12 residues.

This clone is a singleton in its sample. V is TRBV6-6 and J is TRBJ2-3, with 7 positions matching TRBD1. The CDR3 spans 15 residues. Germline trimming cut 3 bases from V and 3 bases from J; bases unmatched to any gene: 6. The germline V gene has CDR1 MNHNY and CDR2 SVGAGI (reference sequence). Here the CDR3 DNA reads TGTGCCAGCAGTTATAGTGTGACAGGGACAGATACGCAGTATTTT. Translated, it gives CASSYSVTGTDTQYF.

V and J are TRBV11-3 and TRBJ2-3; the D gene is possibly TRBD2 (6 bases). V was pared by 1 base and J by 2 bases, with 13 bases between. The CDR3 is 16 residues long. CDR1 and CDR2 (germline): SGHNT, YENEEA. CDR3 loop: CASSLGGDPSTDTQYF. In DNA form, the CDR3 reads TGTGCCAGCAGCTTAGGGGGGGACCCTTCCACAGATACGCAGTATTTT.

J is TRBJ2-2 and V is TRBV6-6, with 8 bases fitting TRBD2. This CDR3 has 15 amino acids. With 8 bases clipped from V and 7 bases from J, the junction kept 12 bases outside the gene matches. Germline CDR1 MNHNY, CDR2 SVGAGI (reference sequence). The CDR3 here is CASCRLGREVGELFF. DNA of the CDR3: TGTGCCAGCTGCCGCCTGGGGCGGGAGGTCGGGGAGCTGTTTTTT.

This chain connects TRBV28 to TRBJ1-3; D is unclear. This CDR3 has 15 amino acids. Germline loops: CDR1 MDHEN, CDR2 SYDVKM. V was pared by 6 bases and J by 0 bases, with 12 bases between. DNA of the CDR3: TGTGCCAGCAGATCTCAGGTGAACTCTGGAAACACCATATATTTT. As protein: CASRSQVNSGNTIYF.

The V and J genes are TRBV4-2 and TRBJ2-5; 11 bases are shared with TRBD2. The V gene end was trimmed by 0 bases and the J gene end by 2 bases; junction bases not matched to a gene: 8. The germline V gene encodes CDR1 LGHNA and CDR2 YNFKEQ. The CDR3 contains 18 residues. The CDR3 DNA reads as TGTGCCAGCAGCCAAGAATGGAAAACTAGCGGGAGACAAGAGACCCAGTACTTC. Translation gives CASSQEWKTSGRQETQYF.

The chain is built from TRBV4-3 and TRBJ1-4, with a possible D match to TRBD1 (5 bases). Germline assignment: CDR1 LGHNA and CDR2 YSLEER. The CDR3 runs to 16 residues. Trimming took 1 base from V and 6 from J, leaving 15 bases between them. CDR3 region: CASSQGLQVIYEKLFF. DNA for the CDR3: TGCGCCAGCAGCCAAGGGTTACAGGTTATTTATGAAAAACTGTTTTTT.

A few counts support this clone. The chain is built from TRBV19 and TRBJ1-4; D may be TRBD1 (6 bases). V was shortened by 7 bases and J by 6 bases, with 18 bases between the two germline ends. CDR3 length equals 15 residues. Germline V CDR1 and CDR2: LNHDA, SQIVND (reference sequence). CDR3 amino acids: CASNPVRGGDEKLFF. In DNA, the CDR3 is TGTGCCAGTAATCCCGTCAGGGGAGGGGATGAAAAACTGTTTTTT.

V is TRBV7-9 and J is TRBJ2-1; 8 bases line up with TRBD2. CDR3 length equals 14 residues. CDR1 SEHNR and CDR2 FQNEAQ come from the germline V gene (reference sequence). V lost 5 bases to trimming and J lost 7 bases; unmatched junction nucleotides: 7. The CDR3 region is CASSQSGRGNEQFF. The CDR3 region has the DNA TGTGCCAGCAGCCAAAGCGGGAGAGGGAATGAGCAGTTCTTC.

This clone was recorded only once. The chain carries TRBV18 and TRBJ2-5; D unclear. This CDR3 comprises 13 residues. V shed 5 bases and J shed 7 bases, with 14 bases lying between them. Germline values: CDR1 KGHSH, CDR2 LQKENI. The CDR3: CASSMLERRTQYF. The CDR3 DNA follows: TGTGCCAGCTCAATGCTGGAAAGGAGGACCCAGTACTTC.

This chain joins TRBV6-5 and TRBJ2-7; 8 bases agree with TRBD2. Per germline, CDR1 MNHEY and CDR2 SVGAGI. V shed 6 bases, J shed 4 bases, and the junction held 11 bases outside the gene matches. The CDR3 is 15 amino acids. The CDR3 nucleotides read TGTGCCAGCAGACGATCGCAGACTAGCGATTACGAGCAGTACTTC. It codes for CASRRSQTSDYEQYF.

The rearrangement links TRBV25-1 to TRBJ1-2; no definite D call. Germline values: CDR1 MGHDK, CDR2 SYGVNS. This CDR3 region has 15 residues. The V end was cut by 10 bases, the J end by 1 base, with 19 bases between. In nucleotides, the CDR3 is TGTGCCACCCCGTGTGGAACAGAAGTTAACTATGGCTACACCTTC. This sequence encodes CATPCGTEVNYGYTF.

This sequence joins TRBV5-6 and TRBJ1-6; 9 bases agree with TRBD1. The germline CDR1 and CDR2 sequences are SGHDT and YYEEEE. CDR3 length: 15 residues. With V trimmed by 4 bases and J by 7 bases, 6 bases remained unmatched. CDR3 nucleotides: TGTGCCAGCAGCCCCGGACAGGGGAGGAATTCACCCCTCCACTTT. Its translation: CASSPGQGRNSPLHF.

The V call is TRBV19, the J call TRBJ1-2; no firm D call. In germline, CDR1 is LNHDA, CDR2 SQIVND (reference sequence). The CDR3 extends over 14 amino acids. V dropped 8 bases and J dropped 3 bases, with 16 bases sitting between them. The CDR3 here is CASHSSNRYYGYTF. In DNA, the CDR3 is TGTGCCAGTCATAGTTCGAATCGGTACTATGGCTACACCTTC.

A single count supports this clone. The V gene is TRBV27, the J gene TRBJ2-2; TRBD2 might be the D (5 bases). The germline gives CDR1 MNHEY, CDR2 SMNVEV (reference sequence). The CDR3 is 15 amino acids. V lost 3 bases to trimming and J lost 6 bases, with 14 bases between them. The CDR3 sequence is CASSFAGGGPGELFF. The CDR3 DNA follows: TGTGCCAGCAGTTTCGCCGGTGGAGGCCCCGGGGAGCTGTTTTTT.

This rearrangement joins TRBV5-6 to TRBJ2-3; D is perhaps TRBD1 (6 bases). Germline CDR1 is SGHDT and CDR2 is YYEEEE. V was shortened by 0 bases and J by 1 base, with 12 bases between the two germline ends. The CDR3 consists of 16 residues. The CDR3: CASSLGAGDRTDTQYF. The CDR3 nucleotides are TGTGCCAGCAGCTTGGGGGCAGGGGATCGCACAGATACGCAGTATTTT.